One T cell receptor (beta chain) is described in this entry. Its antigen is currently unknown. The sample is drawn from a study of CD8 T cells in ankylosing spondylitis. Study-wide results and caveats: In peripheral blood, disease-linked CD8+ clones occurred at relatively low frequencies. Earlier studies detected some motif variants in reactive arthritis synovial fluid and blood. Within ankylosing spondylitis blood, a TCR beta motif made up of under 10 highly homologous variants appeared to be characteristic. Researchers reportedly found disease-linked clones significantly enriched in matched ankylosing spondylitis synovial fluid.

Preparation of TCR beta libraries was done by quantitative 5'-RACE with molecular barcodes. TCRdb re-derived calls from the 5' RACE reads in MiXCR, one entry per CDR3 protein. This table holds hundreds of thousands of distinct CDR3 sequences, roughly 12% found once. This TCR came from a male donor with ankylosing spondylitis. Sequenced: blood, either unsorted or a sorted T cell fraction (not recorded which).

The CDR3 region is CSARGTGVQPQHF. Here the CDR3 DNA reads TGCAGTGCTAGGGGGACAGGGGTTCAGCCCCAGCATTTT. The chain is built from TRBV20-1 and TRBJ1-5; 10 nucleotides match TRBD1. The V gene end was trimmed by 3 bases and the J gene end by 6 bases; junction bases not matched to a gene: 2. The CDR3 spans 13 residues. Germline values: CDR1 DFQATT, CDR2 SNEGSKA (reference sequence).